The source of this TCR beta chain is a study of tumor and adjacent non-tumor tissue in lung cancer. As for this clonotype: This likely comes from a read error, as the CDR3 has no conserved phenylalanine or tryptophan at its end.

TCRbeta libraries were built with three rounds of nested PCR, modified from ARM-PCR. Each CDR3 protein is one row after TCRdb ran MiXCR on the multiplex PCR reads. This table has fewer than 85,000 distinct CDR3 sequences, 65% to 90% appearing once. V lost 8 bases, J lost 3 bases, and 13 bases lay in between. CDR3 length: 14 residues. This sample's RNA came from whole unsorted tissue. The receptor was isolated from a woman aged 45-59 years with non-small cell lung cancer. The sample was lung tumor tissue. V usage is TRBV12-3 or TRBV12-4 and J usage is TRBJ2-2; perhaps TRBD1 as D (5 bases). The CDR3 region has the DNA TGTGCCAGCTGCCCCAGGGAACACACCGGGGAGCTGTTTTAT. Amino acid sequence: CASCPREHTGELFY.